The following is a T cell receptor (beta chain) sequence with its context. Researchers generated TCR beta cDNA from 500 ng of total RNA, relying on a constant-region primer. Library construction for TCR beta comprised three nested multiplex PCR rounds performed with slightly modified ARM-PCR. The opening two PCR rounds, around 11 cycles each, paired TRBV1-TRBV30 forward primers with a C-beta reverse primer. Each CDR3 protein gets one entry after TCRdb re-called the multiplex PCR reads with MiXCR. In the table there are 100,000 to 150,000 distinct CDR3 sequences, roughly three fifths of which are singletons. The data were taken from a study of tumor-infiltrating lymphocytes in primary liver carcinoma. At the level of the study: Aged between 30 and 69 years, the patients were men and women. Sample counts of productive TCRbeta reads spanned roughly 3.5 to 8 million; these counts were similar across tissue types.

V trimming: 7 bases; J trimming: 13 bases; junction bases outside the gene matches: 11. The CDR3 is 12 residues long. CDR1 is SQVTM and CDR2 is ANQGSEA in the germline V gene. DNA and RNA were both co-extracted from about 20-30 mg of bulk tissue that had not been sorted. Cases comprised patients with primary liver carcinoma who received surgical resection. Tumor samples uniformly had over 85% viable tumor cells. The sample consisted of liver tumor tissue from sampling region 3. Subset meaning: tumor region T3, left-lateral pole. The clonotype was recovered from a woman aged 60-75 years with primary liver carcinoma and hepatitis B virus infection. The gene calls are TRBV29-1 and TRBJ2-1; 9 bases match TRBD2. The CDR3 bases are TGCAGCGCTACGACTAGCGGTCATGTACAGTTCTTC. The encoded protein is CSATTSGHVQFF.